This record covers a single T cell receptor beta chain. The data were taken from a study of control samples from healthy donors and cancer patients. The germline V gene encodes CDR1 LNHDA and CDR2 SQIVND (reference sequence). CDR3 length equals 14 residues. Germline trimming cut 6 bases from V and 9 bases from J; bases unmatched to any gene: 7. Data came from immunoSEQ multiplex PCR; TCRdb stores just in-frame clones and leaves some out. The data show some 150,000 clones, with 75% to 95% seen just once and under 9% held by the top ten. This sequence originates from a man in his late teens or twenties in good health. This sequence joins TRBV19 and TRBJ1-6, with 8 nucleotides matching TRBD1. The sequenced material came from blood. This CDR3 reads CASSRGQGSSPLHF. CDR3 DNA: TGTGCCAGTAGCCGTGGACAGGGAAGTTCACCCCTCCACTTT.